This section outlines one T cell receptor (beta chain) sequence together with its context. Its specificity is not known. 60 Vbeta and 13 Jbeta primers were used in PCR. TCRdb keeps only in-frame clones here, not all; method: immunoSEQ multiplex PCR. The repertoire consists of about 140,000 clones, with around 80% occurring once and the leading ten covering about 2.5%. This entry belongs to a study of cytomegalovirus exposure and HLA in healthy donors. Study outcomes and limitations: A missense variant in DCLRE1C was later tied to TCR beta V- and J-gene trimming. TCR beta sequences reportedly predicted most subjects' HLA-A and HLA-B alleles accurately. It was only CMV serostatus that was available as immune exposure information.

Nominally healthy donors were sampled, though unrecorded immune exposures were likely. The TCR sequence derives from a man over 45 in good health and CMV-seronegative. Sequencing was done on a sample of PBMCs.

CDR3 sequence reads: CASSEPDRSEAFF. The CDR3, as DNA: TGCGCCAGCAGTGAGCCGGACAGGAGTGAAGCTTTCTTT. The chain has TRBV10-2 and TRBJ1-1; TRBD1 matches at 7 bases. Per germline, CDR1 WSHSY and CDR2 SAAADI. The CDR3 has 13 amino acids. The V segment lost 2 bases and the J segment 7 bases; nucleotides outside the gene matches: 4.